These 22 T cell receptor beta chains share one sample of origin, sequenced in a study of technical replicates of blood from a few donors. Generated by immunoSEQ multiplex PCR, the TCRdb table keeps only in-frame clones and is missing some. Of about 15,000 clones listed, 80% to 85% were seen once; the top ten hold around 9.9%. Sequencing used PBMCs. The receptors originated from a human donor in good health.

The rearrangement uses TRBV6-1 and TRBJ2-1, with a tentative D call TRBD2 (6 bases). The CDR3 is made up of 17 amino acids. V was trimmed by 1 base and J by 9 bases, leaving 22 bases between them. CDR1 is MNHNS and CDR2 is SASEGT in the germline V gene. CDR3 residues: CASSEEPRTTKPAEQFF. CDR3 bases: TGTGCCAGCAGTGAAGAGCCCCGGACTACCAAGCCTGCTGAGCAGTTCTTC.

The gene calls are TRBV7-8 and TRBJ2-7, with D tentatively TRBD1 (6 bases). CDR3 size: 14 residues. Trimming removed 5 bases at V and 6 bases at J, with 17 bases between. The V gene's germline CDR1 is SGHVS and CDR2 FQNEAQ. CDR3 residues: CASSRGWGQGEQYF. CDR3 nucleotides: TGTGCCAGCAGCCGCGGGTGGGGGCAAGGCGAGCAGTACTTC. Complete variable domain (other parts from reference TRBV7-8 and TRBJ2-7): GAGVSQSPRYKVAKRGQDVALRCDPISGHVSLFWYQQALGQGPEFLTYFQNEAQLDKSGLPSDRFFAERPEGSVSTLKIQRTQQEDSAVYLCASSRGWGQGEQYFGPGTRLTVT.

The chain is built from TRBV28 and TRBJ2-5; TRBD2 matches 7 bases. The length of the CDR3 is 15 residues. V was pared by 4 bases and J by 3 bases, with 8 bases of the junction left unmatched. Germline lookup yields CDR1 MDHEN and CDR2 SYDVKM. The CDR3 protein is CASSSTSAGKETQYF. The DNA for the CDR3 is TGTGCCAGCAGTTCAACCTCAGCGGGAAAAGAGACCCAGTACTTC.

CDR3 residues: CASSLFGLAGEWGRDEQFF. The CDR3 DNA reads as TGTGCCAGCAGTTTATTCGGACTAGCGGGAGAGTGGGGAAGGGATGAGCAGTTCTTC. V usage is TRBV27 and J usage is TRBJ2-1; 13 nucleotides line up with TRBD2. The CDR3 has 19 amino acids. J lost 8 bases, V lost 1 base, and 14 bases had no gene match. From germline, CDR1 is MNHEY and CDR2 SMNVEV (reference sequence).

This clone was recorded once. The CDR3 bases are TGTGCCAGCTCACCAAGTACAGCCCGGGGGAACACTGAAGCTTTCTTT. Translation: CASSPSTARGNTEAFF. The rearrangement links TRBV18 to TRBJ1-1; D is uncertain. This CDR3 region has 16 residues. Trimming took 2 bases from V and 1 from J, leaving 14 bases between them. CDR1 is KGHSH, CDR2 LQKENI, per germline. The entire variable domain, with the rest obtained from reference TRBV18 and TRBJ1-1, is as follows: NAGVMQNPRHLVRRRGQEARLRCSPMKGHSHVYWYRQLPEEGLKFMVYLQKENIIDESGMPKERFSAEFPKEGPSILRIQQVVRGDSAAYFCASSPSTARGNTEAFFGQGTRLTVV.

This sequence joins TRBV6-1 and TRBJ2-2; possible D gene TRBD1, 6 bases. Germline V gene sequence: CDR1 MNHNS, CDR2 SASEGT. Trimming cost V 4 bases and J 2 bases, with 14 bases left between them. The CDR3 contains 16 residues. CDR3 sequence: CASSGNRDTNTGELFF. The CDR3, as DNA: TGTGCCAGCAGTGGAAACCGGGACACAAACACCGGGGAGCTGTTTTTT.

The chain is built from TRBV11-2 and TRBJ1-1; 9 nucleotides match TRBD1. In germline, CDR1 is SGHAT, CDR2 FQNNGV. Trimming removed 5 bases from V and 1 base from J; junction bases left unmatched: 2. The CDR3 is made up of 14 amino acids. In nucleotides, the CDR3 is TGTGCCAGCAGCGAGGACAGGGGGAACACTGAAGCTTTCTTT. It translates to CASSEDRGNTEAFF.

The V and J genes are TRBV14 and TRBJ2-7; D is undetermined. Trimming pared 0 bases from V and 10 bases from J, leaving 10 bases between. CDR3 size: 12 residues. CDR1 is SGHDN and CDR2 is FVKESK in the germline V gene. The CDR3 DNA reads as TGTGCCAGCAGCCAAGATGTTTCTGTCCAGTACTTC. It codes for CASSQDVSVQYF.

The chain is built from TRBV18 and TRBJ2-1; D call uncertain. V dropped 3 bases and J dropped 8 bases, with 8 bases sitting between them. The CDR3 is 12 residues long. Germline V gene data show CDR1 as KGHSH and CDR2 as LQKENI. Here the CDR3 DNA reads TGTGCCAGCTCACCGTCGGGTCATGAGCAGTTCTTC. It codes for CASSPSGHEQFF.

The J gene is TRBJ2-5, the V gene TRBV7-8; 8 bases line up with TRBD1. This CDR3 is 15 amino acids long. The V gene end was trimmed by 5 bases and the J gene end by 6 bases; junction bases not matched to a gene: 11. Per germline, CDR1 SGHVS and CDR2 FQNEAQ. The CDR3 spells CASSPMDRVTQTQYF. The CDR3 nucleotides read TGTGCCAGCAGCCCAATGGACAGGGTCACTCAGACCCAGTACTTC.

V and J are TRBV5-1 and TRBJ2-3; 7 nucleotides match TRBD2. The CDR3 runs 16 residues. Germline V gene lookup returns CDR1 SGHRS and CDR2 YFSETQ. V shed 4 bases and J 6 bases; nucleotides not matched to a gene: 14. The CDR3 DNA reads as TGCGCCAGCAGCCAGCGGGCTAGCGGTACAGCGGATACGCAGTATTTT. Its protein is CASSQRASGTADTQYF.

The CDR3 nucleotides are TGTGCCAGTAGTCCGCAGACAGGGGAATATGGCTACACCTTC. Amino acids: CASSPQTGEYGYTF. The rearrangement uses TRBV19 and TRBJ1-2, with 8 bases matching TRBD1. Germline-derived CDR1 and CDR2 are LNHDA and SQIVND (reference sequence). This CDR3 has 14 amino acids. J gave up 5 bases and V 5 bases, and 7 bases lay outside the gene matches.

The chain couples TRBV7-2 to TRBJ1-2; TRBD1 matches at 7 bases. The CDR3 runs 14 residues. Trimming removed 4 bases from V and 3 bases from J; junction bases left unmatched: 5. Germline CDR1 is SGHTA and CDR2 is FQGNSA. The CDR3 nucleotides are TGTGCCAGCAGCTCCCGACAGGGCGACTATGGCTACACCTTC. This encodes CASSSRQGDYGYTF.

The V call is TRBV5-1, the J call TRBJ1-3, with D perhaps matching TRBD1 (5 bases). The CDR3 covers 14 residues. Germline CDR1 and CDR2: SGHRS and YFSETQ. V gave up 5 bases and J gave up 0 bases, with 9 bases separating them. The CDR3, as DNA: TGCGCCAGCAGAAGGGGCAGCTCTGGAAACACCATATATTTT. Residues: CASRRGSSGNTIYF. Full variable domain (remainder filled in from reference TRBV5-1 and TRBJ1-3): KAGVTQTPRYLIKTRGQQVTLSCSPISGHRSVSWYQQTPGQGLQFLFEYFSETQRNKGNFPGRFSGRQFSNSRSEMNVSTLELGDSALYLCASRRGSSGNTIYFGEGSWLTVV.

The chain links TRBV7-6 to TRBJ2-5; 9 bases map to TRBD1. The V segment lost 4 bases and the J segment 6 bases; nucleotides outside the gene matches: 12. From germline, CDR1 is SGHVS and CDR2 FNYEAQ. CDR3 length equals 16 residues. The DNA for the CDR3 is TGTGCCAGCAGCTATCTCCGGGGACAGGGTGGAAAGACCCAGTACTTC. Protein product: CASSYLRGQGGKTQYF.

The rearrangement uses TRBV5-1 and TRBJ2-4; TRBD1 might be the D (7 bases). This CDR3 region has 15 residues. Germline V lookup: CDR1 SGHRS, CDR2 YFSETQ. V was clipped by 1 base and J by 5 bases, with 13 bases between them. The CDR3 reads CASSLSPRGENIQYF. In DNA form, the CDR3 reads TGCGCCAGCAGCTTGTCCCCCAGGGGGGAAAACATTCAGTACTTC.

The chain uses TRBV5-4 and TRBJ2-7; possibly TRBD2 for D (5 bases). From germline, CDR1 is SGHNT and CDR2 YYREEE (reference sequence). The ends were cut back, 9 bases at V and 7 bases at J, with 11 bases in the middle. The CDR3 runs 10 residues. CDR3 coding DNA: TGTGCCACCTACCCGGGAGAGCAGTACTTC. Protein product: CATYPGEQYF.

J is TRBJ2-1 and V is TRBV7-2; TRBD2 aligns across 8 bases. This CDR3 is 16 amino acids long. After removal of 0 bases from V and 1 base from J, the junction contained 2 bases not matched to a gene. Germline values: CDR1 SGHTA, CDR2 FQGNSA. CDR3 coding DNA: TGTGCCAGCAGCTTAGCTAGCGGGAATTCCTACAATGAGCAGTTCTTC. Its translation is CASSLASGNSYNEQFF. The full variable domain, with the rest looked up from reference TRBV7-2 and TRBJ2-1, is GAGVSQSPSNKVTEKGKDVELRCDPISGHTALYWYRQSLGQGLEFLIYFQGNSAPDKSGLPSDRFSAERTGGSVSTLTIQRTQQEDSAVYLCASSLASGNSYNEQFFGPGTRLTVL.

V is TRBV4-1 and J is TRBJ2-1, with D perhaps TRBD1 (6 bases). CDR1 and CDR2 from the germline V gene are MGHRA and YSYEKL. The CDR3 extends over 14 amino acids. The V end was cut by 1 base, the J end by 3 bases, with 7 bases between. Here the CDR3 DNA reads TGCGCCAGCAGCCAAGCAGGGGACTACAATGAGCAGTTCTTC. It yields the protein CASSQAGDYNEQFF.

The V call is TRBV6-6, the J call TRBJ2-7, with 9 bases lining up with TRBD2. Trimming at V came to 8 bases and at J to 5 bases, leaving 10 bases not matched to a gene. The germline V gene has CDR1 MNHNY and CDR2 SVGAGI (reference sequence). CDR3 length: 14 amino acids. CDR3 DNA sequence: TGTGCCAGCCGACCCGGGACTAGCTTGAACGAGCAGTACTTC. It is translated as CASRPGTSLNEQYF.

This clone was counted only a few times. The chain is built from TRBV14 and TRBJ1-2; 7 nucleotides agree with TRBD1. J lost 7 bases, V lost 6 bases, and 17 bases had no gene match. The CDR3 totals 16 residues. Germline CDR1 is SGHDN and CDR2 is FVKESK. CDR3 coding DNA: TGTGCCAGCAGTAAGGCGGACAGGCTCTTCACAAGTGGCTACACCTTC. It codes for CASSKADRLFTSGYTF.

This clone is a singleton in its sample. The chain has TRBV18 and TRBJ2-1; 7 positions match TRBD1. Germline CDR1 is KGHSH and CDR2 is LQKENI. Germline trimming cut 4 bases from V and 0 bases from J; bases unmatched to any gene: 9. This CDR3 comprises 17 residues. The CDR3 sequence is CASSLRQGASSYNEQFF. Here the CDR3 DNA reads TGTGCCAGCTCACTTAGACAGGGCGCTAGCTCCTACAATGAGCAGTTCTTC.